The 10 T cell receptor beta chains reported below all come from one sample, sequenced in a study of blood T cell repertoires in COVID-19. Method: immunoSEQ multiplex PCR; TCRdb's copy keeps in-frame clones and lacks some. The top ten clones hold 3.9% of a sample with roughly 160,000 clones, 80% to 90% of them seen once. The sample comprised peripheral blood. The receptors derive from a woman between 55 and 75 years old who had recovered from COVID-19.

V usage is TRBV24-1 and J usage is TRBJ1-1; unclear D gene. Germline loops: CDR1 KGHDR, CDR2 SFDVKD. V lost 5 bases and J lost 8, with 14 bases in between. The CDR3 extends over 13 amino acids. The CDR3 protein is CATSAAVNAEAFF. CDR3 DNA: TGTGCCACCAGTGCGGCGGTTAATGCGGAAGCTTTCTTT.

V usage is TRBV2 and J usage is TRBJ2-1; TRBD2 matches 9 bases. Germline V gene lookup returns CDR1 SNHLY and CDR2 FYNNEI. The CDR3 has 15 residues. V lost 5 bases and J lost 7; bases outside the gene matches: 9. The CDR3 region has the DNA TGTGCCAGCAGTTTCAGTAGCGGGGGCAGAAATGAGCAGTTCTTC. Its protein product is CASSFSSGGRNEQFF.

This clone was counted a single time. The chain couples TRBV11-2 to TRBJ1-1; TRBD1 is a possible D gene (5 bases). The CDR3 totals 12 residues. Trimming cost V 5 bases and J 11 bases, with 15 bases left between them. The germline CDR1 and CDR2 sequences are SGHAT and FQNNGV. CDR3 bases: TGTGCCAGCAGCCCAACGGGGGATAAGGCTTTCTTT. Translated: CASSPTGDKAFF. Together with reference TRBV11-2 and TRBJ1-1, the CDR3 gives the full variable domain: EAGVAQSPRYKIIEKRQSVAFWCNPISGHATLYWYQQILGQGPKLLIQFQNNGVVDDSQLPKDRFSAERLKGVDSTLKIQPAKLEDSAVYLCASSPTGDKAFFGQGTRLTVV.

The V and J genes are TRBV6-6 and TRBJ1-3, with D unresolved. Germline V gene data show CDR1 as MNHNY and CDR2 as SVGAGI (reference sequence). Deletions cut 2 bases from V and 0 bases from J, with 11 bases between. The CDR3 consists of 16 residues. CDR3 sequence: CASSYDTVSSGNTIYF. The DNA for the CDR3 is TGTGCCAGCAGTTACGACACGGTGAGCTCTGGAAACACCATATATTTT.

This clone was detected a few times. The chain joins TRBV6-1 to TRBJ2-7, with 10 bases lining up with TRBD2. The V gene end was trimmed by 0 bases and the J gene end by 2 bases; junction bases not matched to a gene: 7. This CDR3 has 17 amino acids. In germline, CDR1 is MNHNS, CDR2 SASEGT. The DNA for the CDR3 is TGTGCCAGCAGTGAAGCGAGCGGGGGGGCCCTTACCTACGAGCAGTACTTC. Residues: CASSEASGGALTYEQYF.

The chain employs TRBV6-1 and TRBJ1-6; D is uncertain. The CDR3 spans 17 residues. V gave up 1 base and J gave up 0 bases, with 10 bases separating them. Germline V CDR1 and CDR2: MNHNS, SASEGT. The CDR3 bases are TGTGCCAGCAGTGAAGATGTTGGGAGCTCCTATAATTCACCCCTCCACTTT. It encodes CASSEDVGSSYNSPLHF.

This clone was seen once. CDR3 amino acids: CASSRTGRENIQYF. DNA of the CDR3: TGTGCCAGCAGCAGGACAGGGAGGGAAAACATTCAGTACTTC. The chain has TRBV7-9 and TRBJ2-4; D is perhaps TRBD1 (8 bases). This CDR3 has 14 residues. V lost 5 bases to trimming and J lost 5 bases, with 13 bases between them. Germline values: CDR1 SEHNR, CDR2 FQNEAQ (reference sequence).

This chain connects TRBV7-7 to TRBJ2-5; 7 bases align to TRBD2. The CDR3 covers 15 residues. Germline-derived CDR1 and CDR2 are SSHAT and FNYEAQ (reference sequence). Trimming removed 4 bases from V and 5 bases from J; junction bases left unmatched: 10. CDR3 sequence (DNA): TGTGCCAGCAGCTCCTTGGGAGGGGATTCGGAGACCCAGTACTTC. Its protein product is CASSSLGGDSETQYF.

The chain carries TRBV5-8 and TRBJ2-7, with 7 bases matching TRBD1. Trimming at V came to 0 bases and at J to 0 bases, leaving 6 bases not matched to a gene. The germline CDR1 and CDR2 sequences are SGHTS and YDEGEE. The CDR3 is 16 residues long. The CDR3 nucleotides are TGTGCCAGCAGCTTGGGGGACAGCCGCCTCTCCTACGAGCAGTACTTC. Residues: CASSLGDSRLSYEQYF.

This chain joins TRBV5-1 and TRBJ1-6; D remains ambiguous. V was pared by 3 bases and J by 6 bases, with 10 bases between. Germline CDR1 and CDR2: SGHRS and YFSETQ. This CDR3 has 14 residues. CDR3 in amino acids: CASSSEPSNSPLHF. CDR3 bases: TGCGCCAGCAGCTCAGAGCCTAGTAATTCACCCCTCCACTTT.